This entry lists 7 T cell receptor beta chains sequenced from one sample in a study of blood T cell repertoires in COVID-19. Here immunoSEQ multiplex PCR was the method, and the copy in TCRdb shows in-frame clones only, minus some. The sample lists some 48,000 clones, approximately 78% seen once, with about 14% in the top ten. The sequenced sample was peripheral blood. Receptors originate from a human donor with acute or convalescent COVID-19. The donor label of this sample is uncertain.

The J gene is TRBJ1-2, the V gene TRBV10-3, with D unclear. The V gene's germline CDR1 is ENHRY and CDR2 SYGVKD. This CDR3 has 12 residues. V was pared by 3 bases and J by 4 bases, with 6 bases between. The CDR3 loop reads CAISDNSYGYTF. DNA for the CDR3: TGTGCCATCAGTGACAACAGCTATGGCTACACCTTC.

V is TRBV18 and J is TRBJ1-1, with 8 bases aligning to TRBD1. J gave up 5 bases and V 1 base, and 12 bases lay outside the gene matches. The length of the CDR3 is 17 residues. Germline CDR1 reads KGHSH; CDR2 reads LQKENI. CDR3 loop: CASSPRSQGALGTEAFF. The CDR3, as DNA: TGTGCCAGCTCACCACGTTCCCAGGGGGCTCTCGGGACTGAAGCTTTCTTT. The full variable domain, completed using reference TRBV18 and TRBJ1-1, is NAGVMQNPRHLVRRRGQEARLRCSPMKGHSHVYWYRQLPEEGLKFMVYLQKENIIDESGMPKERFSAEFPKEGPSILRIQQVVRGDSAAYFCASSPRSQGALGTEAFFGQGTRLTVV.

The chain recombines TRBV7-9 with TRBJ1-4; tentative D call: TRBD1 (5 bases). The germline V gene encodes CDR1 SEHNR and CDR2 FQNEAQ (reference sequence). The CDR3 consists of 17 residues. V was pared by 3 bases and J by 4 bases, with 18 bases between. The CDR3 DNA reads as TGTGCCAGCAGCTTCGCTAGTTCGGGACTTATTAATGAAAAACTGTTTTTT. Translating it yields CASSFASSGLINEKLFF.

V is TRBV2 and J is TRBJ1-2; unclear D gene. This CDR3 has 14 amino acids. Trimming pared 7 bases from V and 3 bases from J, leaving 15 bases between. The V gene's germline CDR1 is SNHLY and CDR2 FYNNEI. The CDR3 loop is CASTERPLDYGYTF. In nucleotides, the CDR3 is TGTGCCAGCACCGAGAGGCCCCTTGACTATGGCTACACCTTC.

The genes are TRBV5-5 and TRBJ1-2, with 8 bases that match TRBD1. V was pared by 7 bases and J by 3 bases, with 5 bases of the junction left unmatched. Per germline, CDR1 SGHKS and CDR2 YYEKEE (reference sequence). This CDR3 is built from 13 residues. The CDR3 DNA reads TGTGCCAGCCAGGGGGCCCTCTACTATGGCTACACCTTC. Protein: CASQGALYYGYTF.

The chain links TRBV19 to TRBJ1-5; D may be TRBD1 (6 bases). The CDR3 is 14 residues long. Germline values: CDR1 LNHDA, CDR2 SQIVND (reference sequence). Trimming took 3 bases from V and 3 from J, leaving 9 bases between them. The CDR3 protein is CASSMRTVNQPQHF. DNA for the CDR3: TGTGCCAGTAGTATGAGGACAGTCAATCAGCCCCAGCATTTT.

The genes are TRBV7-2 and TRBJ2-5, with 10 bases aligning to TRBD1. Germline V gene sequence: CDR1 SGHTA, CDR2 FQGNSA. Trimming cost V 4 bases and J 7 bases; bases outside gene matches: 6. This CDR3 has 14 residues. The CDR3 nucleotides read TGTGCCAGCAGCTCGGGACAGGGGAGCGGGACCCAGTACTTC. Translating gives CASSSGQGSGTQYF.